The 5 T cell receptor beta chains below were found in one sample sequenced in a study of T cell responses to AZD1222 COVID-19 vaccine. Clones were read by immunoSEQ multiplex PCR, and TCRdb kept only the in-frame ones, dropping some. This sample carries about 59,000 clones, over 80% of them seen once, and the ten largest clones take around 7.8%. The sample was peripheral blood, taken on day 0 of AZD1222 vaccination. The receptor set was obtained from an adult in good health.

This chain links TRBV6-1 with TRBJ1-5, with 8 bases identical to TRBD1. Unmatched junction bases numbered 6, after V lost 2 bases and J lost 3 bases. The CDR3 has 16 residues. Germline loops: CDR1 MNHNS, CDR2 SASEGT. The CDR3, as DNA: TGTGCCAGCAGTGAACGGGACAGGCCAGACAATCAGCCCCAGCATTTT. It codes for CASSERDRPDNQPQHF.

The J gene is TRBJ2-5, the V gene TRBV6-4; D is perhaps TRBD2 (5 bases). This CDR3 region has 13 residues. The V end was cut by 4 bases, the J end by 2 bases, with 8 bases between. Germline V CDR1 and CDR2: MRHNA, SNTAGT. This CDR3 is CASSVGEQETQYF. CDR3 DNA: TGTGCCAGCAGTGTTGGGGAGCAAGAGACCCAGTACTTC.

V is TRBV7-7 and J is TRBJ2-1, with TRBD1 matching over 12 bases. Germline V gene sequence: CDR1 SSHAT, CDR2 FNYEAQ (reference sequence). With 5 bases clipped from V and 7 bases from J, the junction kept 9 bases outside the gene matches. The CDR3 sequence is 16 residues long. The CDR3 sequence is CASSPRLGQGANEQFF. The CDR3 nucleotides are TGTGCCAGCAGCCCCCGTCTGGGACAGGGGGCTAATGAGCAGTTCTTC.

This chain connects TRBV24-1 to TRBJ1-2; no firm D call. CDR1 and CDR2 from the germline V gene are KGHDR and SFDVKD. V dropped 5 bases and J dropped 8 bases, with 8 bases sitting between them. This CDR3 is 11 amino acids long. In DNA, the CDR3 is TGTGCCACCAGTGGGAAAGGGGGCTACACCTTC. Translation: CATSGKGGYTF.

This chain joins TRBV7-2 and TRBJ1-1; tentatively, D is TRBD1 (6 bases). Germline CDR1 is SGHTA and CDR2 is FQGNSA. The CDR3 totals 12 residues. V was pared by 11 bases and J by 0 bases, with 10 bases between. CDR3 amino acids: CALGQLNTEAFF. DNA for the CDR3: TGTGCCCTAGGACAGTTGAACACTGAAGCTTTCTTT.